This TCR beta chain was documented in a study of T cell responses to AZD1222 COVID-19 vaccine. The data were produced by immunoSEQ multiplex PCR, yet TCRdb's version contains in-frame clones alone and is incomplete. The table has roughly 200,000 clones, approximately 94% seen once; the top ten hold 3.6%. Trimming cost V 7 bases and J 3 bases, with 18 bases left between them. The CDR3 runs to 15 residues. CDR1 is ENHRY, CDR2 SYGVKD, per germline. The source was peripheral blood, collected 28 days after the second dose of the MenACWY control vaccine. The J gene is TRBJ2-5, the V gene TRBV10-3; a weak D match, TRBD2 (6 bases). The clonotype originates from an adult who received the MenACWY meningococcal vaccine as a control. CDR3 sequence (DNA): TGTGCCATCAACCAAGGTTTAGCGGACAAAGAGACCCAGTACTTC. This codes for CAINQGLADKETQYF.